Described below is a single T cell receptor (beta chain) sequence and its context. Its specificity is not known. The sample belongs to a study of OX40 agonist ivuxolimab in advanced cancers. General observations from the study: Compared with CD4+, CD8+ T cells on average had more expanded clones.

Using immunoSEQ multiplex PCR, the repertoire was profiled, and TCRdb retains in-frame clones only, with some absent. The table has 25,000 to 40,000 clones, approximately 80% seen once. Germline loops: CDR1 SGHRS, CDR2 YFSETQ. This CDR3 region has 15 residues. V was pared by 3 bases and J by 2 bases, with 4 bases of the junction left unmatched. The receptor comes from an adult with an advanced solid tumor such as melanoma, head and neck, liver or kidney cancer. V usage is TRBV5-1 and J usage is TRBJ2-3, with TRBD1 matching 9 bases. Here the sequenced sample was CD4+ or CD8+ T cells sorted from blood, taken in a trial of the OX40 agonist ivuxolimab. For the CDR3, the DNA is TGCGCCAGCAGCTCACGGGACAGGGACACAGATACGCAGTATTTT. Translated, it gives CASSSRDRDTDTQYF.